The table lists the clone carrying this T cell receptor beta chain with many counts. Its target is unknown. Trimming took 5 bases from V and 1 from J, leaving 17 bases between them. Looked up from germline, CDR1 is MDHEN and CDR2 is SYDVKM. This CDR3 has 16 amino acids. Among the patients, aged 18 to 65, hyperthyroidism was newly diagnosed and had lasted under 2 months. An approximately 9.4 ml volume of fresh peripheral blood provided the PBMCs. This record comes from a study of T cells in Graves' hyperthyroidism and ophthalmopathy. RNA transcripts provided the source from which TCR beta CDR3 regions were amplified. Initially, a first-round RT-PCR of the TCR CDR3 employed the HTBI primer set. One entry per CDR3 protein results from TCRdb running MiXCR on the multiplex PCR reads. The table has some 370,000 distinct CDR3 sequences, roughly 17% seen once; the top ten hold approximately 33%. General study results and limits: In the blood, most expanded thyroid clonotypes above 0.001 appeared as well.

The sequencing input was blood. The rearrangement links TRBV28 to TRBJ2-5; TRBD1 might be the D (6 bases). The receptor comes from a woman between 25 and 40 years old with Graves' hyperthyroidism that later progressed to Graves' ophthalmopathy. CDR3 nucleotide sequence: TGTGCCAGCAGTGTGACATGGTCCAGGGGCCAAGAGACCCAGTACTTC. This encodes CASSVTWSRGQETQYF.